The 14 T cell receptor beta chains below all came from one sample that was sequenced in a study of blood T cells in healthy people across ages. With a J-beta primer mix and a sample-barcoded 5' primer, a second PCR ran about 6 to 11 cycles. MiXCR, applied by TCRdb to the 5' RACE reads, yields one record per CDR3 protein. The table lists 750,000 or so distinct CDR3 sequences, 20% to 25% of them singletons, with 9.4% in the top ten. This same sample was also part of a study on T cells of mothers and their children.

The sample comprised blood. The origin of the receptors is a boy under 18 in good health.

This clonotype appeared many times. This chain joins TRBV7-2 and TRBJ1-2; D is undetermined. The CDR3 has 14 amino acids. Germline CDR1 and CDR2: SGHTA and FQGNSA. V lost 2 bases and J lost 2, with 9 bases in between. The CDR3 is CASSLTASNYGYTF. The DNA of the CDR3 is TGTGCCAGCAGCTTAACGGCCAGCAACTATGGCTACACCTTC.

The rearrangement links TRBV20-1 to TRBJ2-3; the D is unclear. Per germline, CDR1 DFQATT and CDR2 SNEGSKA (reference sequence). This CDR3 contains 16 residues. V shed 3 bases and J shed 0 bases, with 16 bases lying between them. The DNA of the CDR3 is TGCAGTGCTAGTCCCAGCCGGACGAGAAGCACAGATACGCAGTATTTT. Its translation: CSASPSRTRSTDTQYF.

The chain links TRBV11-3 to TRBJ2-5; either TRBD1 or TRBD2 may fit D (6 bases each). The end of the DNA aligns better with TRBJ2-7, so the J call may be wrong. Germline lookup yields CDR1 SGHNT and CDR2 YENEEA. This CDR3 is 15 amino acids long. CDR3 protein: CASSLRRGASDEQYF. In DNA, the CDR3 is TGTGCCAGCAGCTTAAGGAGGGGGGCGTCGGACGAGCAGTACTTC.

This clonotype was observed a few times. The chain joins TRBV6-2 or TRBV6-3 to TRBJ1-1; D gene ambiguous. Germline assignment: CDR1 MNHEY and CDR2 SVGEGT. Trimming shortened V by 6 bases and J by 1 base, and 12 bases separated the two germline ends. The CDR3 runs to 14 residues. The CDR3 sequence: CASSPNRGNTEAFF. The CDR3 DNA reads as TGTGCCAGCAGCCCCAATCGGGGGAACACTGAAGCTTTCTTT.

The genes are TRBV29-1 and TRBJ1-2; D gene uncertain. The CDR3 has 13 amino acids. Germline CDR1 SQVTM, CDR2 ANQGSEA. V dropped 2 bases and J dropped 4 bases, with 11 bases sitting between them. In nucleotides, the CDR3 is TGCAGCGTTGAAACGGGGTTAGGCTATGGCTACACCTTC. Its protein is CSVETGLGYGYTF.

This clonotype was seen more than once but under ten times. The rearrangement uses TRBV2 and TRBJ2-1, with D possibly matching TRBD2 (5 bases). V lost 1 base and J lost 4, with 20 bases in between. The V gene's germline CDR1 is SNHLY and CDR2 FYNNEI. The length of the CDR3 is 18 residues. CDR3 in amino acids: CASSEDFPSLYSYNEQFF. DNA for the CDR3: TGTGCCAGCAGTGAAGATTTCCCTAGCCTCTACAGTTACAATGAGCAGTTCTTC.

Written as DNA, the CDR3 is TGTGCCAGCAGCCAAGAATGGACTAGCGGGCAAGAGACCCAGTACTTC. Translating it yields CASSQEWTSGQETQYF. V is TRBV14 and J is TRBJ2-1; 11 bases align to TRBD2. The DNA end favors TRBJ2-5, so the J call may be wrong. The germline CDR1 and CDR2 sequences are SGHDN and FVKESK. The CDR3 spans 16 residues.

This clonotype was picked up a small number of times. Because the CDR3 is missing its conserved closing phenylalanine or tryptophan, this is likely a read error. This chain joins TRBV28 and TRBJ2-5; D is perhaps TRBD1 (6 bases). V was trimmed by 4 bases and J by 1 base, leaving 13 bases between them. Germline CDR1 and CDR2: MDHEN and SYDVKM. The CDR3 spans 15 residues. CDR3 amino acids: CASSSDRPIQETQYL. The CDR3, as DNA: TGTGCCAGCAGTTCCGACAGGCCCATCCAAGAGACCCAGTACCTC.

The DNA of the CDR3 is TGTGCCAGCAGCTCGAGGGCCCGGGCAGATGAAGCTTTCTTT. Its translation is CASSSRARADEAFF. V and J are TRBV11-3 and TRBJ1-1; no firm D call. Trimming cost V 4 bases and J 7 bases, with 16 bases left between them. The germline V gene encodes CDR1 SGHNT and CDR2 YENEEA. CDR3 length equals 14 residues. Complete variable domain (other parts from reference TRBV11-3 and TRBJ1-1): EAGVVQSPRYKIIEKKQPVAFWCNPISGHNTLYWYLQNLGQGPELLIRYENEEAVDDSQLPKDRFSAERLKGVDSTLKIQPAELGDSAVYLCASSSRARADEAFFGQGTRLTVV.

The chain is built from TRBV11-3 and TRBJ2-1; the D gene is possibly TRBD2 (5 bases). The germline CDR1 and CDR2 sequences are SGHNT and YENEEA. Between the trimmed V and J ends, which lost 2 bases and 7 bases, there was a span of 15 bases. The CDR3 totals 15 residues. The CDR3 reads CASSLFGGIGNEQFF. CDR3 in DNA: TGTGCCAGCAGCTTATTCGGAGGAATTGGAAATGAGCAGTTCTTC.

This clonotype was recorded a few times. The gene calls are TRBV20-1 and TRBJ2-5, with 7 nucleotides matching TRBD1. The CDR3 is made up of 14 amino acids. The junction had 8 bases not matched to a gene; V was cut back by 5 bases and J by 2 bases. CDR1 is DFQATT and CDR2 is SNEGSKA in the germline V gene (reference sequence). The CDR3 loop reads CSADDRASQETQYF. The CDR3 region has the DNA TGCAGTGCTGACGACAGGGCATCACAAGAGACCCAGTACTTC.

The chain has TRBV20-1 and TRBJ2-5; D could derive from TRBD1 or TRBD2 (5 bases each). TRBJ2-7 matches the DNA end more closely, so the J call is doubtful. CDR1 and CDR2 from the germline V gene are DFQATT and SNEGSKA (reference sequence). CDR3 length: 15 amino acids. The CDR3 sequence is CSARDLAGQLDEQYF. The CDR3, as DNA: TGCAGTGCTAGAGATCTAGCAGGGCAGCTCGACGAGCAGTACTTC.

This clonotype has more than one count but fewer than ten. V gene TRBV12-3 or TRBV12-4 combines with J gene TRBJ2-7; D is perhaps TRBD1 or TRBD2 (5 bases each). This CDR3 spans 14 amino acids. V shed 4 bases and J shed 3 bases, with 13 bases lying between them. In nucleotides, the CDR3 is TGTGCCAGCAGTTCGCCCGGGGCTAACTACGAGCAGTACTTC. Translation gives CASSSPGANYEQYF.

This clonotype was observed a handful of times. The chain is built from TRBV4-2 and TRBJ1-3; D possibly corresponds to TRBD1 (5 bases). Germline V gene sequence: CDR1 LGHNA, CDR2 YNFKEQ. This CDR3 is built from 19 residues. V was clipped by 1 base and J by 2 bases, with 21 bases between them. The CDR3 sequence: CASSQVLGWDGTPGNTIYF. For the CDR3, the DNA is TGTGCCAGCAGCCAAGTCTTAGGTTGGGACGGGACGCCTGGAAACACCATATATTTT.